A selection of T cell receptor beta chains follows, all from one sample in a study of T cells in Graves' hyperthyroidism and ophthalmopathy. TCRdb re-derived calls from the multiplex PCR reads in MiXCR, one entry per CDR3 protein. Among around 560,000 distinct CDR3 sequences listed, over 15% were seen once. Specimen: blood. The receptors derive from a woman aged 18-29 years with Graves' hyperthyroidism. Both conserved end residues are part of each CDR3. D genes are given only for firm matches. Clone size, where shown, is once, few, many, or a class for clones that have expanded.

d_call,clone_size,v_call,j_call,cdr3_length,cdr3_nt,cdr3_aa
-,many,TRBV6-5,TRBJ1-6,15,TGTGCCAGCAGTTACAGGGGCTCCTATAATTCACCCCTCCACTTT,CASSYRGSYNSPLHF
-,many,TRBV6-1,TRBJ1-1,17,TGTGCCAGCTCGCCCCGACCTAAATTCATGATGAACACTGAAGCTTTCTTT,CASSPRPKFMMNTEAFF
-,many,TRBV5-1,TRBJ1-5,13,TGTGCCAGCAGTTCGGAGGGAAATCAGCCCCAGCATTTT,CASSSEGNQPQHF
TRBD2,-,TRBV7-6,TRBJ2-1,17,TGTGCCAGCAGCTCGCCCACGGGGCGGGGGGACTACAATGAGCAGTTCTTC,CASSSPTGRGDYNEQFF
-,-,TRBV28,TRBJ2-1,18,TGTGCCAGCAGTTTATCGGACACCCGGAAGGGCTACTACAATGAGCAGTTCTTC,CASSLSDTRKGYYNEQFF
TRBD1,-,TRBV10-3,TRBJ2-7,15,TGTGCCATCAGTGACCGGCGACAGGGAAAACTCGAGCAGTACTTC,CAISDRRQGKLEQYF
-,-,TRBV5-4,TRBJ1-1,16,TGTGCCAGCAGCTTATCAGTACCCGAGGTGAACACTGAAGCTTTCTTT,CASSLSVPEVNTEAFF
TRBD1,many,TRBV12-5,TRBJ1-2,13,TGTGCTAGCCAAGCGGACAGGGCCCATGGCTACACCTTC,CASQADRAHGYTF
-,few,TRBV12-3/TRBV12-4,TRBJ1-1,14,TGTGCCAGCAGCCAGACAGGCTCTTTTCCAAGAGCTTTCTTT,CASSQTGSFPRAFF
-,-,TRBV6-2/TRBV6-3,TRBJ1-1,16,TGTGCCAGCAGTCTGACAGGATTCACCCTTAACACTGAAGCTTCCTTT,CASSLTGFTLNTEASF
TRBD1,many,TRBV3-1,TRBJ1-2,14,TGTGCCAGCAGCCTGCCGGGACAGGTCAGGGGCTACACCTTC,CASSLPGQVRGYTF
-,many,TRBV2,TRBJ1-5,15,TGTGCCAGCAGTGTTGTTGTGAATAGCAATCAGCCCCAGCATTTT,CASSVVVNSNQPQHF
TRBD1,many,TRBV12-3/TRBV12-4,TRBJ1-2,13,TGTGCCAGCAGTCCCCAGGGGGACTATGGCTACACCTTC,CASSPQGDYGYTF
-,many,TRBV12-3/TRBV12-4,TRBJ1-2,13,TGTGCCAGCAGTGAAACGTCAGGTTATGGCTACACCTTC,CASSETSGYGYTF
-,many,TRBV29-1,TRBJ2-3,13,TGCAGCGTTGTAGCGGATAGCACAGATACGCAGTATTTT,CSVVADSTDTQYF
TRBD2,many,TRBV5-1,TRBJ2-3,15,TGCGCCAGCAGCTCCCTAGCGGGTGGCACAGATACGCAGTATTTT,CASSSLAGGTDTQYF
TRBD2,few,TRBV6-6,TRBJ2-3,15,TGTGCCAGCAGTTATCGAGCGGGAGATTGGGATACGCAGTATTTT,CASSYRAGDWDTQYF
TRBD1,many,TRBV5-1,TRBJ2-1,15,TGCGCCAGCAGCGGGGACAGGGGTACCTACAATGAGCAGTTCTTC,CASSGDRGTYNEQFF
TRBD1,-,TRBV19,TRBJ2-7,16,TGTGCCAGTAGTCCAACAGCCGGGACAGGGGGCTACGAGCAGTACTTC,CASSPTAGTGGYEQYF
TRBD1,few,TRBV4-1,TRBJ2-1,17,TGCGCCAGCAGCCAAGAAACCGGGACAGGGTTAGACAATGAGCAGTTCTTC,CASSQETGTGLDNEQFF
-,few,TRBV15,TRBJ1-3,15,TGTGCCACCAGCGCTGACTGGAGCTCTGGAAACACCATATATTTT,CATSADWSSGNTIYF
-,many,TRBV6-6,TRBJ2-5,14,TGTGCCAGCAGTTACTCGGAGGGGGCTGGGACCCAGTACTTC,CASSYSEGAGTQYF
-,-,TRBV20-1,TRBJ1-2,12,TGCAGTGCTAGGACAGAATTCTATGGCTACACCTTC,CSARTEFYGYTF
TRBD2,many,TRBV27,TRBJ2-1,19,TGTGCCAGCAGTTATTCCGGGACTAGCGGGAGGGGGCCCTACAATGAGCAGTTCTTC,CASSYSGTSGRGPYNEQFF
-,few,TRBV20-1,TRBJ1-2,15,TGCAGTGCTGGGCCAATCGCGGGGAAGGGCTATGGCTACACCTTC,CSAGPIAGKGYGYTF
TRBD2,few,TRBV28,TRBJ2-7,16,TGTGCCAGCAGTCCCATTCTAGCGGGAGGGCCCTACGAGCAGTACTTC,CASSPILAGGPYEQYF
TRBD2,many,TRBV29-1,TRBJ2-5,15,TGCAGCGTCCGACTAGCGGGAGGGCCCCAAGAGACCCAGTACTTC,CSVRLAGGPQETQYF
TRBD1,many,TRBV28,TRBJ2-7,16,TGTGCCAGCACCGAAGGGAGGGACAGGGCCTCCTACGAGCAGTACTTC,CASTEGRDRASYEQYF
-,few,TRBV20-1,TRBJ1-6,16,TGCAGCGCTACGGGGGGGGCGAGCTCCTATAATTCACCCCTCCACTTT,CSATGGASSYNSPLHF
-,many,TRBV10-3,TRBJ1-5,13,TGTGCCATCAGTGAGGGGAGCAATCAGCCCCAGCATTTT,CAISEGSNQPQHF
-,-,TRBV6-2/TRBV6-3,TRBJ2-3,15,TGTGCCAGCCAACGAAAGGCAGGAGGCGTGGATACGCAGTATTTT,CASQRKAGGVDTQYF
-,few,TRBV29-1,TRBJ2-1,14,TGCAGCGTTGAAGATCCAGGCTCCTACAATGAGCAGTTCTTC,CSVEDPGSYNEQFF
TRBD1,-,TRBV9,TRBJ2-1,15,TGTGCCAGCAGCGCCGGGACAGGGGGCTACAATGAGCAGTTCTTC,CASSAGTGGYNEQFF
-,-,TRBV2,TRBJ2-5,13,TGTGCCAGCAGTCCTACCACCGGGGAGGCCCAGTACTTC,CASSPTTGEAQYF
-,-,TRBV7-2,TRBJ2-7,15,TGTGCCAGCAGCATTTCCCCGTTTCTAGGCTACGAGCAGTACTTC,CASSISPFLGYEQYF
TRBD1,-,TRBV11-2,TRBJ1-2,16,TGTGCCAGCAGCCCGATCAAGCGACAGGGACGAGAAGGCTACACCTTC,CASSPIKRQGREGYTF
-,many,TRBV2,TRBJ2-3,14,TGTGCCAGCAGCGACTTAACCCTGGCAGATACGCAGTATTTT,CASSDLTLADTQYF
TRBD2,few,TRBV5-1,TRBJ2-1,16,TGCGCCAGCAGCGCCAGACTAGCGGGGGGAAGGAATGAGCAGTTCTTC,CASSARLAGGRNEQFF
-,-,TRBV7-2,TRBJ2-5,14,TGTGCCAGCAGCTTCGGGTCAGGGGCCGAGACCCAGTACTTC,CASSFGSGAETQYF
TRBD1,many,TRBV3-1,TRBJ2-1,15,TGTGCCAGCAGCCAGCCGGGACAGGGGCGGGGTGAGCAGTTCTTC,CASSQPGQGRGEQFF
-,many,TRBV10-1,TRBJ2-7,12,TGCGCCAGCAGTGAGGGCAGGGAGGAGCAGTACTTC,CASSEGREEQYF
-,many,TRBV7-2,TRBJ2-7,13,TGTGCCAGCGGGACCGTGGGTCCCTACGAGCAGTACTTC,CASGTVGPYEQYF
TRBD2,-,TRBV5-6,TRBJ2-7,15,TGTGCCAGCAGCTTGGGCGGGAGTCACTCCTACGAGCAGTACTTC,CASSLGGSHSYEQYF
TRBD2,-,TRBV7-2,TRBJ2-2,17,TGTGCCAGCAGCTTAGGGGGGGGGGGGGGGAACACCGGGGAGCTGTTTTTT,CASSLGGGGGNTGELFF
TRBD1,few,TRBV29-1,TRBJ1-1,15,TGCAGCGTTGAGGGGGGAGGGACAGCCAACACTGAAGCTTTCTTT,CSVEGGGTANTEAFF
-,-,TRBV10-2,TRBJ2-1,12,TGCGCCAGCAACACAGCGTACAATGAGCAGTTCTTC,CASNTAYNEQFF
TRBD2,many,TRBV10-3,TRBJ2-5,16,TGTGCCATCAGTGAGGGGATAGCGGGAGGGCAGGAGACCCAGTACTTC,CAISEGIAGGQETQYF
TRBD1,-,TRBV7-2,TRBJ1-2,16,TGTGCCAGCAGTTTACTAGGGACAGGACTTCACTATGGCTACACCTTC,CASSLLGTGLHYGYTF